This is a list of T cell receptor beta chains from one sample in a study of T cell changes during pregnancy in multiple sclerosis. Clones were sequenced by immunoSEQ multiplex PCR, and TCRdb holds only the in-frame ones, with some missing. Of about 80,000 clones listed, 94% are singletons. The sequenced sample was peripheral blood, obtained in the second trimester of pregnancy. These receptors were obtained from a female donor in good health, enrolled as a control in a pregnancy study. Both conserved end residues are part of each CDR3. Each record gives: V gene, J gene, clone size, D gene, CDR3 protein, CDR3 DNA. D genes are given only for firm matches. The listing skips clone size in some rows; elsewhere it reads once, few, many or a size class.

V: TRBV5-5; J: TRBJ2-1; size: NA; D: NA; CDR3: CASSLGGPGFF; DNA: TGTGCCAGCAGCTTGGGAGGTCCGGGGTTCTTC
V: TRBV7-9; J: TRBJ2-1; size: NA; D: NA; CDR3: CASSSSAQPHNEQFF; DNA: TGTGCCAGCAGCTCCAGCGCTCAACCCCACAATGAGCAGTTCTTC
V: TRBV28; J: TRBJ1-5; size: NA; D: TRBD1; CDR3: CASSSGGTYQPQHF; DNA: TGTGCCAGCAGTTCAGGGGGAACTTATCAGCCCCAGCATTTT
V: TRBV27; J: TRBJ2-1; size: NA; D: NA; CDR3: CASSLSTYNEQFF; DNA: TGTGCCAGCAGTTTGTCCACATACAATGAGCAGTTCTTC
V: TRBV14; J: TRBJ2-1; size: NA; D: NA; CDR3: CASSQEERRDNEQFF; DNA: TGTGCCAGCAGCCAAGAGGAACGGAGAGACAATGAGCAGTTCTTC
V: TRBV28; J: TRBJ2-3; size: NA; D: TRBD2; CDR3: CASSLLAGVTDTQYF; DNA: TGTGCCAGCAGTTTACTAGCGGGAGTTACAGATACGCAGTATTTT
V: TRBV2; J: TRBJ2-1; size: NA; D: TRBD2; CDR3: CASRRPGLGEFNEQFF; DNA: TGTGCCAGCCGGCGCCCGGGACTAGGAGAGTTCAATGAGCAGTTCTTC
V: TRBV5-6; J: TRBJ2-3; size: NA; D: NA; CDR3: CASSFSDYSTDTQYF; DNA: TGTGCCAGCAGCTTCAGTGACTACAGCACAGATACGCAGTATTTT
V: TRBV6-6; J: TRBJ1-2; size: NA; D: TRBD1; CDR3: CASQGDYGYTF; DNA: TGTGCCAGCCAGGGGGACTATGGCTACACCTTC
V: TRBV4-1; J: TRBJ1-1; size: once; D: NA; CDR3: CASSQKVGFPNTEAFF; DNA: TGCGCCAGCAGCCAAAAGGTCGGGTTTCCGAACACTGAAGCTTTCTTT
V: TRBV4-2; J: TRBJ1-5; size: few; D: TRBD1; CDR3: CASSHRTGDSNQPQHF; DNA: TGTGCCAGCAGCCATCGGACAGGGGATAGCAATCAGCCCCAGCATTTT
V: TRBV19; J: TRBJ2-2; size: NA; D: NA; CDR3: CASSMTSRHTGELFF; DNA: TGTGCCAGTAGTATGACTAGTAGGCACACCGGGGAGCTGTTTTTT
V: TRBV5-1; J: TRBJ1-2; size: NA; D: NA; CDR3: CASSSSGKGYTF; DNA: TGCGCCAGCAGCTCCTCAGGGAAGGGCTACACCTTC
V: TRBV2; J: TRBJ2-7; size: NA; D: TRBD2; CDR3: CASKREGYYEQYF; DNA: TGTGCCAGCAAGCGGGAGGGGTACTACGAGCAGTACTTC
V: TRBV27; J: TRBJ2-3; size: NA; D: TRBD2; CDR3: CASSPQASGYTDTQYF; DNA: TGTGCCAGCAGTCCCCAGGCTAGCGGTTACACAGATACGCAGTATTTT
V: TRBV5-1; J: TRBJ2-5; size: NA; D: NA; CDR3: CASSPGSTQETQYF; DNA: TGCGCCAGCAGCCCGGGAAGTACACAAGAGACCCAGTACTTC
V: TRBV2; J: TRBJ2-3; size: once; D: NA; CDR3: CASRGARGTDTQYF; DNA: TGTGCCAGCAGGGGGGCGCGAGGAACAGATACGCAGTATTTT
V: TRBV7-9; J: TRBJ2-5; size: NA; D: NA; CDR3: CASSLVSGGVETQYF; DNA: TGTGCCAGCAGCTTAGTCTCGGGTGGTGTGGAGACCCAGTACTTC
V: TRBV28; J: TRBJ1-4; size: NA; D: TRBD1; CDR3: CASSLTGEKEKLFF; DNA: TGTGCCAGCAGTTTGACAGGGGAAAAGGAAAAACTGTTTTTT
V: TRBV5-1; J: TRBJ2-5; size: NA; D: TRBD2; CDR3: CASSSRSSGISVETQYF; DNA: TGCGCCAGCAGCTCCCGTAGTAGCGGGATTAGTGTGGAGACCCAGTACTTC
V: TRBV10-2; J: TRBJ1-4; size: few; D: TRBD1; CDR3: CASRKQGPFSMLFF; DNA: TGCGCCAGCAGGAAACAGGGGCCATTTTCGATGTTGTTTTTT
V: TRBV7-8; J: TRBJ2-3; size: NA; D: NA; CDR3: CASSPGAGAYTQYF; DNA: TGTGCCAGCAGCCCTGGGGCAGGGGCCTATACGCAGTATTTT
V: TRBV7-9; J: TRBJ2-7; size: NA; D: TRBD1; CDR3: CASSLAPGTGSSYEQYF; DNA: TGTGCCAGCAGCTTAGCCCCCGGGACAGGTTCGTCCTACGAGCAGTACTTC
V: TRBV6-5; J: TRBJ1-2; size: NA; D: NA; CDR3: CASSYSAITGKRGYTF; DNA: TGTGCCAGCAGTTACTCGGCAATAACAGGGAAGCGTGGCTACACCTTC
V: TRBV2; J: TRBJ2-1; size: NA; D: TRBD2; CDR3: CASSRTSGQFF; DNA: TGTGCCAGCAGTAGGACTAGCGGGCAGTTCTTC
V: TRBV18; J: TRBJ1-1; size: NA; D: NA; CDR3: CASHQAMNTEAFF; DNA: TGTGCCAGCCATCAGGCCATGAACACTGAAGCTTTCTTT
V: TRBV5-6; J: TRBJ2-7; size: NA; D: TRBD1; CDR3: CASSYTGARYEQYF; DNA: TGTGCCAGCAGCTACACAGGGGCCCGGTACGAGCAGTACTTC
V: TRBV6-1; J: TRBJ1-4; size: once; D: NA; CDR3: CASNSGTSGEKLFF; DNA: TGTGCCAGCAACTCCGGGACTTCGGGGGAAAAACTGTTTTTT